This T cell receptor (beta chain) was sequenced in a study of CD8 T cells in ankylosing spondylitis (dated 2017 in TCRdb). Context from the whole study: T cell receptor beta repertoires were profiled in healthy donors and ankylosing spondylitis patients so that disease-linked TCR variants could be found. The whole study cohort included 108 healthy donors and under 30 ankylosing spondylitis patients. Samples of peripheral blood were taken, and for ankylosing spondylitis patients, synovial fluid was collected as well. What the study reported, not specific to this receptor: Some of the motif variants had been reported before in the synovial fluid and blood of reactive arthritis patients, a finding that suggests common disease-initiation mechanisms. Blood from ankylosing spondylitis patients appeared to be characterized by a TCR beta motif composed of 7 to 9 highly homologous amino acid variants. A CD8+ phenotype was shown by the disease-linked clones, which were found at relatively low frequencies in peripheral blood. The disease-linked clones were reported as significantly enriched in matched synovial fluid samples from ankylosing spondylitis patients.

Sequencing took place on an Illumina HiSeq 2500. Quantitative 5'-RACE with molecular barcodes was the method used to prepare the TCR beta libraries. In the paper's pipeline: A new computational method, built on a probabilistic model of VDJ rearrangement, was used to identify disease-linked TCR variants. TCRdb trimmed public reads at Q25 via fastp, called clones via MiXCR and kept in-frame beta chains. Records with the same CDR3 protein are collapsed into one entry carrying the most frequent genes and DNA. The V and J calls were not made by the authors but by TCRdb's processing. This sample lists some 800,000 distinct CDR3 sequences; about an eighth were detected once. The ten largest account for 0.45% to 0.6% of the sample. This clonotype was seen ten or more times. Its antigen remains unidentified. Base qualities are missing; no much larger clone stands one base away. CDR1 SQVTM and CDR2 ANQGSEA were looked up in the germline V gene. From the cysteine up to the phenylalanine, the CDR3 has a length of 14 residues. Only CDR3 DNA remains: 42 bases, in frame from the first base. Cut back by 4 bases and 10 bases, the V and J ends lie 20 bases apart.

This clonotype was sampled from a male donor with ankylosing spondylitis. Material: blood, either unsorted or a sorted T cell fraction (not recorded which). The sequence is built from TRBV29-1 and TRBJ2-1; the D gene is possibly TRBD1 or TRBD2, with 5 bases matching each. The nucleotide sequence is given as TGCAGCGTTGGTCGCCAGGGAGCCGGCGGCGAGCAGTTCTTC. This gives the protein CSVGRQGAGGEQFF.